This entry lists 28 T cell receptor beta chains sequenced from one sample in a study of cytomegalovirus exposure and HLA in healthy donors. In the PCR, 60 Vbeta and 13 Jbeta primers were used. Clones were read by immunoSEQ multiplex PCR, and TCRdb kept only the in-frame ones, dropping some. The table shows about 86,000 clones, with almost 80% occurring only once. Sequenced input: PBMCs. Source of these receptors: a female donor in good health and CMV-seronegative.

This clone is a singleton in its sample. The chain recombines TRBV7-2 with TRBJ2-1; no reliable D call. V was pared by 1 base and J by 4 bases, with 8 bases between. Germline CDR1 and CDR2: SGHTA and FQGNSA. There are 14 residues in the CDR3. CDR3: CASSLESQYNEQFF. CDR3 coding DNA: TGTGCCAGCAGCTTAGAGTCTCAGTACAATGAGCAGTTCTTC.

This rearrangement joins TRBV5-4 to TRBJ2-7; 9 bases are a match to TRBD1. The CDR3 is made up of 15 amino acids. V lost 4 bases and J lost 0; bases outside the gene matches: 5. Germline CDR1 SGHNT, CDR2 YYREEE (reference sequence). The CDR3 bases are TGTGCCAGCAGCGGGGGGACAGGGAGCTCCTACGAGCAGTACTTC. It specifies CASSGGTGSSYEQYF.

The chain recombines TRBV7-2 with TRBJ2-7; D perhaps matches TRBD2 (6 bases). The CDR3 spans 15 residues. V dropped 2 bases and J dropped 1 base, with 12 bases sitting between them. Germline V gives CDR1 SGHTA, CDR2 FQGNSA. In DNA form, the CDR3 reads TGTGCCAGCAGCTTAAGGGGCGGGACGTCCTACGAGCAGTACTTC. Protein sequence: CASSLRGGTSYEQYF.

The CDR3 region is CASSLPPAGGYTF. CDR3 bases: TGTGCCAGCAGCTTACCCCCCGCGGGCGGCTACACCTTC. The genes are TRBV7-9 and TRBJ1-2; D ambiguous. The V gene lost 2 bases and the J gene lost 8 bases, with 12 bases spanning the gap. Looked up from germline, CDR1 is SEHNR and CDR2 is FQNEAQ (reference sequence). CDR3 size: 13 residues.

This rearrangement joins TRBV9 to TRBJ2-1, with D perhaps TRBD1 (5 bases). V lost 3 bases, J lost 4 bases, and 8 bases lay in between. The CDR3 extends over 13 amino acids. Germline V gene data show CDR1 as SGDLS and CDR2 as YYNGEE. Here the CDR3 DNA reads TGTGCCAGCAGCGCCCGACAGTACAATGAGCAGTTCTTC. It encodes CASSARQYNEQFF.

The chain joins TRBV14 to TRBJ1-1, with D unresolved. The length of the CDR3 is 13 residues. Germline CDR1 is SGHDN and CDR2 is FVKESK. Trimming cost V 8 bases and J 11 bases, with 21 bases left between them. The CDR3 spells CASGADGAPGAFF. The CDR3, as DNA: TGTGCCAGCGGTGCAGACGGAGCCCCGGGGGCTTTCTTT.

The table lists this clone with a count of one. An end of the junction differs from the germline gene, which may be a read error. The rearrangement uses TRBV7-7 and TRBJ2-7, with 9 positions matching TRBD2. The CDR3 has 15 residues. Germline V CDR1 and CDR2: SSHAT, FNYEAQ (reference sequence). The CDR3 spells CASSPSGTSPYEQYF. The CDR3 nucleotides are TGTGCTAGCAGTCCATCCGGGACTAGCCCCTACGAGCAGTACTTC.

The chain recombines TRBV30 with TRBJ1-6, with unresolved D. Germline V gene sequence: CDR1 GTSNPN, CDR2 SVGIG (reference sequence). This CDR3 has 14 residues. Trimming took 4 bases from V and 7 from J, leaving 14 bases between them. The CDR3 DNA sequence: TGTGCCTGGACGCAGGCCCTTGGGAATTCACCCCTCCACTTT. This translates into CAWTQALGNSPLHF.

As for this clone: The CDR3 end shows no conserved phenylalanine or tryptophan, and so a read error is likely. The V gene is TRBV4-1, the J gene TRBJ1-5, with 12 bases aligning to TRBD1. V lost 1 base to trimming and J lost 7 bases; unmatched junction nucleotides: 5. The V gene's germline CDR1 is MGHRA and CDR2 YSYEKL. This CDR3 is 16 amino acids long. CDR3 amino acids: CASSQGGTGGRQPQHL. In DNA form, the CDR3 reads TGCGCCAGCAGCCAAGGTGGGACAGGGGGCCGGCAGCCCCAGCATCTT.

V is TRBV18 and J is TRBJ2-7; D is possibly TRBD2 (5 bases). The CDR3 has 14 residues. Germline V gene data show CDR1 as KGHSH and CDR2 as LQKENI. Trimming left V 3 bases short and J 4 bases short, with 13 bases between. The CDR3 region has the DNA TGTGCCAGCTCACCTTATCGGGATTCGTACGAGCAGTACTTC. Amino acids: CASSPYRDSYEQYF.

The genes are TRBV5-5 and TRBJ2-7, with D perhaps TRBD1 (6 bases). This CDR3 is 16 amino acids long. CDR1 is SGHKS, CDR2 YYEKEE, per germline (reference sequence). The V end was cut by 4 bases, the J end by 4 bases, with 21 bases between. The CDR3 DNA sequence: TGTGCCAGCAGCCGCCCCCAACAGGGACCGGGATACGAGCAGTACTTC. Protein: CASSRPQQGPGYEQYF.

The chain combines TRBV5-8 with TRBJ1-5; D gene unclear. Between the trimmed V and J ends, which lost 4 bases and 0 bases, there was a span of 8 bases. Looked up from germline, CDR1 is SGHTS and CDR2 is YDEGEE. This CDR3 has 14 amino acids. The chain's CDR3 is CASSPSYSNQPQHF. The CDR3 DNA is TGTGCCAGCAGCCCGAGCTATAGCAATCAGCCCCAGCATTTT. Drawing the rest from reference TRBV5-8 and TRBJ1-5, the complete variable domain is EAGVTQSPTHLIKTRGQQATLRCSPISGHTSVYWYQQALGLGLQFLLWYDEGEERNRGNFPPRFSGRQFPNYSSELNVNALELEDSALYLCASSPSYSNQPQHFGDGTRLSIL.

CDR3 DNA: TGTGCCACGTCCCGGGACAGGGTTCAGCCCCAGCATTTT. Its translation is CATSRDRVQPQHF. J is TRBJ1-5 and V is TRBV27; 9 bases match TRBD1. The CDR3 has 13 amino acids. Looked up from germline, CDR1 is MNHEY and CDR2 is SMNVEV (reference sequence). V was clipped by 10 bases and J by 6 bases; unmatched bases: 7.

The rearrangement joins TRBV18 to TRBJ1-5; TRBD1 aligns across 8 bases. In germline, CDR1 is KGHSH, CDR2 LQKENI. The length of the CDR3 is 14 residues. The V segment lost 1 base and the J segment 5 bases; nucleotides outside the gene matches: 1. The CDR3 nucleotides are TGTGCCAGCTCACCACTGACAGGGGATCAGCCCCAGCATTTT. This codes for CASSPLTGDQPQHF.

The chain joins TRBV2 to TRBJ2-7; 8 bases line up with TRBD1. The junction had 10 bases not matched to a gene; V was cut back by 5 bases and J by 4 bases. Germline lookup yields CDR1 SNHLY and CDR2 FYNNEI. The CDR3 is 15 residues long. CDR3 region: CASSSGQGPGYEQYF. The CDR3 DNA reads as TGTGCCAGCAGTTCCGGACAGGGCCCAGGATACGAGCAGTACTTC. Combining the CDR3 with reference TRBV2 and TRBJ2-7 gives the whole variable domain EPEVTQTPSHQVTQMGQEVILRCVPISNHLYFYWYRQILGQKVEFLVSFYNNEISEKSEIFDDQFSVERPDGSNFTLKIRSTKLEDSAMYFCASSSGQGPGYEQYFGPGTRLTVT.

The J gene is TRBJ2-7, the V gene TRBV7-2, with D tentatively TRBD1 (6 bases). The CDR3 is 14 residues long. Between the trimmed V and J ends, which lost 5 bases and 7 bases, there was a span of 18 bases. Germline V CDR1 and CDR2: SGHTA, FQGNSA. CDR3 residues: CASSPRQDPWEQYF. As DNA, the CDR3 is TGTGCCAGCAGCCCCCGACAGGACCCCTGGGAGCAGTACTTC.

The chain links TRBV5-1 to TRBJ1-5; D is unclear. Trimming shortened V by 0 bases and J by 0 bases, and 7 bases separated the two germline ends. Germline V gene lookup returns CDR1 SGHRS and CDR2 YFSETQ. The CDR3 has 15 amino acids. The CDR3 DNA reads TGCGCCAGCAGCTTGGACGGGAATAGCAATCAGCCCCAGCATTTT. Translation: CASSLDGNSNQPQHF.

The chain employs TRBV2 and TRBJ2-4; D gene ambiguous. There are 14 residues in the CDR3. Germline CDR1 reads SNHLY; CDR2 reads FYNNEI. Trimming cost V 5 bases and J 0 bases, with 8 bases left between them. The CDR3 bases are TGTGCCAGCAGTCCCCGGGTAGCCAAAAACATTCAGTACTTC. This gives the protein CASSPRVAKNIQYF.

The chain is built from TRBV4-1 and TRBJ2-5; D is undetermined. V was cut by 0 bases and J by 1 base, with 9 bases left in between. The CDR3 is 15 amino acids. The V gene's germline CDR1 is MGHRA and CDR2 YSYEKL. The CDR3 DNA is TGCGCCAGCAGCCAAGATTACCAACTCCAAGAGACCCAGTACTTC. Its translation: CASSQDYQLQETQYF.

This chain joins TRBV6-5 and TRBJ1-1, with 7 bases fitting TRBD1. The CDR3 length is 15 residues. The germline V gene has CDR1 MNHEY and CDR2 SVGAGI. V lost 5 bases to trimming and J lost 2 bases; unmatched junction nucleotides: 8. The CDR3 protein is CASSPQRGLNTEAFF. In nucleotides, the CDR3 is TGTGCCAGCAGTCCACAGAGGGGGCTCAACACTGAAGCTTTCTTT.

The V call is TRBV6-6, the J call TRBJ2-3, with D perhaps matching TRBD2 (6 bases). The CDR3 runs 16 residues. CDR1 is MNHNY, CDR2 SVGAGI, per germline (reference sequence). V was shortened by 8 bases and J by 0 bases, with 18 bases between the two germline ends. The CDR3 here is CASGRGISASTDTQYF. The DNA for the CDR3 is TGTGCCAGCGGTCGGGGGATTAGCGCTAGCACAGATACGCAGTATTTT.

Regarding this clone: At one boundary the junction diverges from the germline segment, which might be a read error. This chain's CDR3 is CASSFTSGGRETQYF. The CDR3, as DNA: TGTGCTAGCAGCTTCACTAGCGGGGGGCGCGAGACCCAGTACTTC. The chain is built from TRBV7-7 and TRBJ2-5; TRBD2 agrees at 12 bases. CDR3 length equals 15 residues. Germline lookup yields CDR1 SSHAT and CDR2 FNYEAQ (reference sequence).

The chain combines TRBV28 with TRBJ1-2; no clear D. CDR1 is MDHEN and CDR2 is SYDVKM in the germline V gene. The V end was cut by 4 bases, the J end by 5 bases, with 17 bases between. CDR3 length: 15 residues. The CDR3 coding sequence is TGTGCCAGCAGTTCCCCCCGAGGCGCCAGATATGGCTACACCTTC. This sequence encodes CASSSPRGARYGYTF.

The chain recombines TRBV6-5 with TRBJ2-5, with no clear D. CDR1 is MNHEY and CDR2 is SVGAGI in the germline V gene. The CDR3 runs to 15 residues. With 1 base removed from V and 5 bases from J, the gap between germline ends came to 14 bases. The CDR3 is CASSYLAEAKETQYF. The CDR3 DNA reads TGTGCCAGCAGTTACTTAGCAGAAGCGAAGGAGACCCAGTACTTC.

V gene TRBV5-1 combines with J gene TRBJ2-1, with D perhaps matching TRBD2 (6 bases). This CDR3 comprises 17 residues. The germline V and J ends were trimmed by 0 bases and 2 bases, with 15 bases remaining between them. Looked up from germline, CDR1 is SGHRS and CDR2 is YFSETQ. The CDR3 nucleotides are TGCGCCAGCAGCTTGGGGACTGGGGGGAGCCCCTACAATGAGCAGTTCTTC. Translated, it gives CASSLGTGGSPYNEQFF.

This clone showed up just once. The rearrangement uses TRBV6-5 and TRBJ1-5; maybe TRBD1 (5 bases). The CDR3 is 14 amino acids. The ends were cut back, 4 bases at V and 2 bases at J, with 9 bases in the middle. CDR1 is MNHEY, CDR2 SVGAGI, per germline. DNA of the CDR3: TGTGCCAGCAGTTCCGGGGGTGGCAATCAGCCCCAGCATTTT. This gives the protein CASSSGGGNQPQHF.

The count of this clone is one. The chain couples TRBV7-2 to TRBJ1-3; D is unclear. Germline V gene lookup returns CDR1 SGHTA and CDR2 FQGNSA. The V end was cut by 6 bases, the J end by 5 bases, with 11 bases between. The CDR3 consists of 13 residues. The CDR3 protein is CASSLAVRNTIYF. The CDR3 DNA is TGTGCCAGCAGTCTAGCCGTTAGAAACACCATATATTTT.

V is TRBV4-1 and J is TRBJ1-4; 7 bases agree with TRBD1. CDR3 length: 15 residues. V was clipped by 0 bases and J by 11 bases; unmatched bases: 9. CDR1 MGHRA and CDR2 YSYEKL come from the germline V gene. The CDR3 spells CASSQEKPGGRKLFF. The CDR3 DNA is TGCGCCAGCAGCCAAGAAAAGCCAGGGGGAAGGAAACTGTTTTTT.